This entry lists 5 T cell receptor beta chains sequenced from one sample in a study of response to subunit inactivated influenza vaccine. TCRdb fed the RT-PCR reads into MiXCR, producing one record per CDR3 protein. The sample lists fewer than 700,000 distinct CDR3 sequences, 10% to 15% occurring once. The sequencing here drew on PBMCs from blood, taken roughly 47 days after vaccination. The receptors here all came from a middle-aged man who received an inactivated influenza vaccine.

The genes are TRBV12-3 or TRBV12-4 and TRBJ2-1; a weak D match, TRBD2 (7 bases). This CDR3 contains 20 residues. Between the trimmed V and J ends, which lost 0 bases and 0 bases, there was a span of 21 bases. The CDR3 sequence: CASSLAGRGLLASSYNEQFF. The CDR3 coding sequence is TGTGCCAGCAGTTTAGCTGGTAGGGGGTTACTAGCGAGCTCCTACAATGAGCAGTTCTTC.

This clonotype turned up a few times. The chain uses TRBV29-1 and TRBJ2-1; a possible D gene is TRBD2 (6 bases). V lost 2 bases and J lost 8, with 16 bases in between. Germline CDR1 reads SQVTM; CDR2 reads ANQGSEA. The CDR3 has 14 residues. The CDR3 sequence is CSVELPPRDYEQFF. CDR3 DNA sequence: TGCAGCGTTGAACTGCCCCCAAGGGACTATGAGCAGTTCTTC.

This clonotype was seen a handful of times. The chain links TRBV29-1 to TRBJ2-3; D is tentatively TRBD1 or TRBD2 (5 bases each). The CDR3 is made up of 14 amino acids. Germline-derived CDR1 and CDR2 are SQVTM and ANQGSEA. V was trimmed by 6 bases and J by 3 bases, leaving 16 bases between them. CDR3 in amino acids: CSVAAQGGTDTQYF. The CDR3 nucleotides are TGCAGCGTCGCGGCCCAGGGCGGGACAGATACGCAGTATTTT.

This clonotype was observed a handful of times. This rearrangement joins TRBV4-3 to TRBJ2-1; TRBD2 matches 9 bases. The CDR3 extends over 16 amino acids. Per the germline V gene, CDR1 is LGHNA and CDR2 is YSLEER. V was pared by 4 bases and J by 4 bases, with 8 bases of the junction left unmatched. The CDR3, as DNA: TGCGCCAGCAGCCCTCAGACTAGCGGAGCGTACAATGAGCAGTTCTTC. Translation: CASSPQTSGAYNEQFF.

This clonotype has ten or more counts. The chain links TRBV6-2 or TRBV6-3 to TRBJ2-3; D might be TRBD2 (6 bases). Germline V gene sequence: CDR1 MNHEY, CDR2 SVGEGT. CDR3 size: 13 residues. Trimming cost V 5 bases and J 8 bases, with 14 bases left between them. This chain's CDR3 is CASSAGLTGTQYF. CDR3 in DNA: TGTGCCAGCAGTGCTGGACTAACGGGTACGCAGTATTTT.